This T cell receptor (beta chain) is from a study of sequential checkpoint blockade in melanoma. The overall study: Patients were randomized 1:1 to nivolumab-then-ipilimumab or ipilimumab-then-nivolumab first-line. Maintenance nivolumab came after either treatment sequence.

Treatment meaning: randomized to nivolumab then ipilimumab (arm A) or the reverse (arm B). DNA-damaging chemotherapy had not been given to any patient beforehand. Sorted cells were live CD3+CD8+, lacking CD19 and CD56, from PBMCs. Clones were read by immunoSEQ multiplex PCR, and TCRdb kept only the in-frame ones, dropping some. The sample lists 10,000 to 15,000 clones; roughly four fifths were seen once. The sequencing here drew on CD8+ T cells sorted from blood (inferred from file names), taken from a patient given nivolumab and ipilimumab in sequence. The origin of this receptor is a human donor with melanoma.

The CDR3 loop reads CASNLRQAITEAFF. CDR3 coding DNA: TGTGCCAGCAACTTAAGACAGGCGATCACTGAAGCTTTCTTT. The rearrangement links TRBV2 to TRBJ1-1; D perhaps matches TRBD1 (6 bases). The length of the CDR3 is 14 residues. V dropped 7 bases and J dropped 4 bases, with 16 bases sitting between them. Germline values: CDR1 SNHLY, CDR2 FYNNEI.